This entry describes one TCR beta chain. What it binds is not known. The data originate from a study of memory CD4+ T cells and cytomegalovirus serostatus. Background on the study: Of the healthy Belgian adults, several were CMV seropositive and 20 to 30 seronegative. General study findings and limits: CMV serostatus prediction reached median AUC about 0.95, or 0.9 with US-trained model.

This CDR3 has 15 residues. V lost 1 base, J lost 8 bases, and 14 bases lay in between. Germline values: CDR1 SGHTA, CDR2 FQGNSA. The sort gate was single viable CD3+CD4+CD8-CD45RO+ cells for memory CD4+ T cells. Total CD4+ T cells were enriched by CD4 positive selection. In the original processing: After removing out-of-frame reads, 2.3 million or so distinct TCRbeta sequences remained. Produced via immunoSEQ multiplex PCR; TCRdb's table is partial and in-frame only. D and trimming were read from the DNA, whereas the V and J calls and clone size are those reported in that table. This table has about 50,000 clones, more than 60% appearing once.

The sequenced material came from memory CD4+ T cells from blood. The receptor comes from an adult in good health and CMV-seronegative. The chain couples TRBV7-2 to TRBJ1-4; D call uncertain. The DNA of the CDR3 is TGTGCCAGCAGCTTAGTGGGTCCGGGAAGGGAAAAACTGTTTTTT. Its protein is CASSLVGPGREKLFF.